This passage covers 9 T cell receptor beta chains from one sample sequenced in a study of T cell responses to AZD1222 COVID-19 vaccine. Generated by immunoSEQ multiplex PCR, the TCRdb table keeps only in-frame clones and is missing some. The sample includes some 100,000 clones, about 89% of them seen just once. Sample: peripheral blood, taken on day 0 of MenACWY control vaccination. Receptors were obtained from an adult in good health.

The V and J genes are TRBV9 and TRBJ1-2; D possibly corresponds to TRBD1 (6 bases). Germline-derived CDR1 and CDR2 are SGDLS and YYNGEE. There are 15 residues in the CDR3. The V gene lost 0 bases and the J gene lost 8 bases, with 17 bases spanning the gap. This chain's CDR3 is CASSVEEGEGLGYTF. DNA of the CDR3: TGTGCCAGCAGCGTAGAAGAGGGGGAAGGGCTAGGCTACACCTTC.

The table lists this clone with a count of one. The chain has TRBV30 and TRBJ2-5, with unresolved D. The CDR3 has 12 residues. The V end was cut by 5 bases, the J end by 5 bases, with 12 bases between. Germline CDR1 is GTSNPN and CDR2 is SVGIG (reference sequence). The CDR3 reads CAWGITRETQYF. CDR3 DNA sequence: TGTGCCTGGGGGATAACAAGGGAGACCCAGTACTTC.

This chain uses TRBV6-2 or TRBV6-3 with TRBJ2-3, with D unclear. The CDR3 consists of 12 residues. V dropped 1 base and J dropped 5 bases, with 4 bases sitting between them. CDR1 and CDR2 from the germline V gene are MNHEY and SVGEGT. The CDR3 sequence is CASSYLRDTQYF. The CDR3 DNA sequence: TGTGCCAGCAGTTACTTGCGAGATACGCAGTATTTT.

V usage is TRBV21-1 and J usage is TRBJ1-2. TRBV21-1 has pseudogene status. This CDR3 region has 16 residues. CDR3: CASSKGARRDGGGYTF. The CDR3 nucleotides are TGTGCCAGCAGCAAAGGGGCAAGAAGGGACGGAGGTGGCTACACCTTC.

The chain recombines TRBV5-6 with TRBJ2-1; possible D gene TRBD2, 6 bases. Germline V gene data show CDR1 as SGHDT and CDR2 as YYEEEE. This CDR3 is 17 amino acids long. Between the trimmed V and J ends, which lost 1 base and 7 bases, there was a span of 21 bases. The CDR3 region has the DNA TGTGCCAGCAGCTTGATCGACCGCGGGACGGCTGGGAATGAGCAGTTCTTC. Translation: CASSLIDRGTAGNEQFF.

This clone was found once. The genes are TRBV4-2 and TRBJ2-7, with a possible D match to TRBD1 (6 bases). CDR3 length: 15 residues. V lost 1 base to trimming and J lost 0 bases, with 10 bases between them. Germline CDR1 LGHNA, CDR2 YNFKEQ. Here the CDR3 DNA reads TGTGCCAGCAGCCAAGCGGGACAACTCTCCTACGAGCAGTACTTC. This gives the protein CASSQAGQLSYEQYF.

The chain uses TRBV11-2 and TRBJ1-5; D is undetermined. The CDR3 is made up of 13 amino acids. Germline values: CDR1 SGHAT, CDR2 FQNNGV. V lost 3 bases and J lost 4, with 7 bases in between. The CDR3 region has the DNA TGTGCCAGCAGCTTCCTTGAAAATCAGCCCCAGCATTTT. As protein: CASSFLENQPQHF.

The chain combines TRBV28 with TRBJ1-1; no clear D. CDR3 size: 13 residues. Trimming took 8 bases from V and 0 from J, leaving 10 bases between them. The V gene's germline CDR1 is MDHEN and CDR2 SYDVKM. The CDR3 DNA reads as TGTGCCAGCCTAAACGTAATGAACACTGAAGCTTTCTTT. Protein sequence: CASLNVMNTEAFF.

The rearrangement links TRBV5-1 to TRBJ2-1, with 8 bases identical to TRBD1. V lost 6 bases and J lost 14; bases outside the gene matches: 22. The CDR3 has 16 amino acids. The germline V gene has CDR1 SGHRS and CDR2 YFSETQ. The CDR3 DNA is TGCGCCAGCACGAAGGGATGGGGACAGGTGACCCCCCTGGAGTTCTTC. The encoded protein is CASTKGWGQVTPLEFF.